The next 28 T cell receptor beta chains were all read from a single sample in a study of monozygotic twins with inflammatory bowel disease. TCRdb derives one entry per CDR3 protein from the 5' RACE reads, leaving out DNA. Recorded here are 88,000 or so distinct CDR3 sequences; the top ten clones represent roughly 7%. The sample taken for sequencing was blood. The origin of the receptors is a human donor with ulcerative colitis or Crohn's disease, or a healthy co-twin of an affected twin (not recorded which).

The gene calls are TRBV6-5 and TRBJ2-1; TCRdb's D call of TRBD2 is untestable without DNA. The V gene's germline CDR1 is MNHEY and CDR2 SVGAGI. There are 16 residues in the CDR3. CDR3 region: CASRYILVEVSNEQFF.

The chain has TRBV2 and TRBJ1-2. CDR1 SNHLY and CDR2 FYNNEI come from the germline V gene. The CDR3 extends over 14 amino acids. The CDR3 is CASSDQGRNYGYTF.

This rearrangement joins TRBV5-1 to TRBJ1-5; TCRdb returns TRBD1, unconfirmable since there is no DNA. Germline-derived CDR1 and CDR2 are SGHRS and YFSETQ. The CDR3 is 14 residues long. The CDR3 spells CASSAGQPNQPQHF. The full variable domain, completed using reference TRBV5-1 and TRBJ1-5, is KAGVTQTPRYLIKTRGQQVTLSCSPISGHRSVSWYQQTPGQGLQFLFEYFSETQRNKGNFPGRFSGRQFSNSRSEMNVSTLELGDSALYLCASSAGQPNQPQHFGDGTRLSIL.

The J gene is TRBJ2-5, the V gene TRBV6-1; as DNA is missing, the TRBD2 call by TCRdb cannot be tested. The germline V gene encodes CDR1 MNHNS and CDR2 SASEGT. The CDR3 has 14 amino acids. This chain's CDR3 is CASSRTPSRETQYF.

The chain has TRBV6-5 and TRBJ2-7; TCRdb picks TRBD1, but there is no DNA to check that call. The CDR3 spans 16 residues. CDR1 is MNHEY, CDR2 SVGAGI, per germline. This CDR3 is CASSLLRQGASYEQYF.

The chain has TRBV12-3 or TRBV12-4 and TRBJ1-4; as DNA is missing, the TRBD1 call by TCRdb cannot be tested. The CDR3 is made up of 15 amino acids. CDR3 sequence reads: CASSPYSGRIGKLFF.

V usage is TRBV3-1 and J usage is TRBJ2-2; absent DNA, TCRdb's TRBD1 call cannot be checked. The CDR3 is made up of 18 amino acids. Germline V gene lookup returns CDR1 LGHDT and CDR2 YNNKEL (reference sequence). The CDR3 is CASSQDQRTPGSTGELFF.

The chain links TRBV5-1 to TRBJ2-2. This CDR3 has 12 amino acids. The germline V gene encodes CDR1 SGHRS and CDR2 YFSETQ. CDR3 region: CASSFKPGELFF.

This chain joins TRBV20-1 and TRBJ1-2. The CDR3 consists of 15 residues. CDR1 and CDR2 (germline): DFQATT, SNEGSKA (reference sequence). CDR3 sequence: CSAALRQLKNYGYTF.

This chain joins TRBV27 and TRBJ1-1; the TCRdb D gene call, TRBD1, has no DNA to confirm it. The CDR3 runs to 12 residues. Germline CDR1 and CDR2: MNHEY and SMNVEV (reference sequence). The CDR3 is CASKRGRTEAFF.

CDR3 loop: CASSLNRGDTEAFF. The rearrangement joins TRBV27 to TRBJ1-1; TCRdb's D call of TRBD1 is untestable without DNA. Per germline, CDR1 MNHEY and CDR2 SMNVEV (reference sequence). The CDR3 length is 14 residues.

Here the CDR3 reads CASSNRVGQGNNSPLHF. The chain has TRBV2 and TRBJ1-6; without DNA, the TCRdb call of TRBD1 cannot be checked. The V gene's germline CDR1 is SNHLY and CDR2 FYNNEI. The CDR3 totals 17 residues. Full variable domain (remainder filled in from reference TRBV2 and TRBJ1-6): EPEVTQTPSHQVTQMGQEVILRCVPISNHLYFYWYRQILGQKVEFLVSFYNNEISEKSEIFDDQFSVERPDGSNFTLKIRSTKLEDSAMYFCASSNRVGQGNNSPLHFGNGTRLTVT.

This rearrangement joins TRBV12-3 or TRBV12-4 to TRBJ2-2; TCRdb selects TRBD2, and the lack of DNA leaves this call unchecked. This CDR3 has 13 amino acids. The CDR3 sequence is CASSRTTAGELFF.

The CDR3 is CASSPAGTSSGNTIYF. The chain is built from TRBV18 and TRBJ1-3. CDR3 length equals 16 residues. The germline CDR1 and CDR2 sequences are KGHSH and LQKENI.

This chain joins TRBV20-1 and TRBJ2-7; TCRdb calls TRBD2, which cannot be checked without DNA. CDR1 DFQATT and CDR2 SNEGSKA come from the germline V gene (reference sequence). There are 14 residues in the CDR3. The CDR3 here is CSASLAGNAYEQYF.

The chain employs TRBV7-2 and TRBJ2-3; absent DNA, TCRdb's TRBD2 call cannot be checked. The CDR3 has 16 amino acids. Germline V CDR1 and CDR2: SGHTA, FQGNSA. CDR3 protein: CASSLDPSRSTDTQYF.

CDR3 sequence reads: CASSLAGGAQNTEAFF. The chain recombines TRBV5-1 with TRBJ1-1; TCRdb returns TRBD1, unconfirmable since there is no DNA. This CDR3 is 16 amino acids long. Germline CDR1 and CDR2: SGHRS and YFSETQ.

The CDR3 sequence: CASSLWLAGARTYNEQFF. The V gene is TRBV12-3 or TRBV12-4, the J gene TRBJ2-1; TCRdb lists TRBD1, though no DNA is available to test this call. This CDR3 region has 18 residues.

V is TRBV7-8 and J is TRBJ1-1. The CDR3 totals 16 residues. Germline V CDR1 and CDR2: SGHVS, FQNEAQ. The CDR3 sequence is CASSPDNGVSGTEAFF.

J is TRBJ2-2 and V is TRBV7-6; TCRdb's D gene call, TRBD2, goes unchecked for lack of DNA. The CDR3 has 17 amino acids. CDR1 is SGHVS and CDR2 is FNYEAQ in the germline V gene. The CDR3: CASSLALLAGNTGELFF.

The rearrangement joins TRBV5-1 to TRBJ2-7; checking the TCRdb D call of TRBD1 is not possible without DNA. CDR3 size: 15 residues. CDR1 and CDR2 from the germline V gene are SGHRS and YFSETQ. The CDR3 protein is CASSLLTGGHSEQYF.

The chain links TRBV12-3 or TRBV12-4 to TRBJ1-1; TCRdb's D gene call, TRBD1, goes unchecked for lack of DNA. This CDR3 region has 13 residues. CDR3 in amino acids: CASSRISGGEAVF.

The gene calls are TRBV20-1 and TRBJ2-7; TCRdb picks TRBD2, but there is no DNA to check that call. Germline V CDR1 and CDR2: DFQATT, SNEGSKA (reference sequence). CDR3 size: 15 residues. This CDR3 reads CSARSQQGRQSEQYF.

The chain is built from TRBV20-1 and TRBJ2-2. Germline V lookup: CDR1 DFQATT, CDR2 SNEGSKA (reference sequence). This CDR3 contains 15 residues. CDR3 residues: CSATPGLRKTGELFF.

The rearrangement links TRBV5-5 to TRBJ1-5; absent DNA, TCRdb's TRBD1 call cannot be checked. Germline V gene sequence: CDR1 SGHKS, CDR2 YYEKEE (reference sequence). The CDR3 totals 15 residues. CDR3 region: CASSLGTGINQPQHF.

The chain couples TRBV3-1 to TRBJ2-1; the D call of TRBD1 rests on TCRdb alone, since no DNA is present to check it. The CDR3 has 14 amino acids. Germline lookup yields CDR1 LGHDT and CDR2 YNNKEL (reference sequence). The CDR3 sequence is CASSRDMSYNEQFF.

This sequence joins TRBV7-3 and TRBJ1-2; TCRdb lists TRBD1, though no DNA is available to test this call. This CDR3 is built from 15 residues. In germline, CDR1 is SGHTA, CDR2 FQGTGA. CDR3 amino acids: CASSSGQGWNYGYTF.

The gene calls are TRBV15 and TRBJ2-3; the TCRdb D gene call, TRBD2, has no DNA to confirm it. CDR1 is LNHNV and CDR2 is YYDKDF in the germline V gene (reference sequence). CDR3 length: 16 residues. The CDR3 protein is CATSRGIGLSEGTQYF.